This T cell receptor (beta chain) stems from a study of regulatory T cells in long-lasting Graves disease. CDR1 is DFQATT and CDR2 is SNEGSKA in the germline V gene (reference sequence). The V gene lost 7 bases and the J gene lost 7 bases, with 16 bases spanning the gap. The CDR3 extends over 13 amino acids. Construction of the TCR beta libraries employed iRepertoire HTBI primers in conjunction with Arm-PCR of CDR3 regions. TCRdb re-derived calls from the multiplex PCR reads in MiXCR, one entry per CDR3 protein. The sample lists 350,000 to 500,000 distinct CDR3 sequences; 20% to 25% were seen once. Study-level findings and limits: Accuracy could have been hurt by small sample size.

Regarding this clonotype: No antigen is known for it.

This sample's time point: persistent/refractory GD, antithyroid drugs over 5 years with positive TRAb. Researchers made the TCR library from RNA that was extracted from PBMCs. V is TRBV20-1 and J is TRBJ1-4; possible D gene TRBD1, 5 bases. The specimen comprised peripheral blood mononuclear cells (PBMCs), sampled when the disease was refractory, from a patient treated with antithyroid drugs. The sequence came from a female donor with Graves disease. CDR3 bases: TGCAGTGTCAGTGGGGGGTTGGGTGAAAAACTGTTTTTT. It yields the protein CSVSGGLGEKLFF.